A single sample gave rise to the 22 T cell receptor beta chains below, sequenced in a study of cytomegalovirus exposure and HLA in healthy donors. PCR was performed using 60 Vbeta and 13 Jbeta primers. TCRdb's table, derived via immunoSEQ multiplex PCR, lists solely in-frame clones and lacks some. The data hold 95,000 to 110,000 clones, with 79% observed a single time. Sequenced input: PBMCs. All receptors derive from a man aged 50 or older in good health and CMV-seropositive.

In DNA, the CDR3 is TGTGCCAGCAGCAATAGCGTACTTGGCTCCTACGAGCAGTACTTC. This codes for CASSNSVLGSYEQYF. V and J are TRBV5-6 and TRBJ2-7; possible D gene TRBD2, 5 bases. CDR1 and CDR2 from the germline V gene are SGHDT and YYEEEE. The V gene lost 4 bases and the J gene lost 0 bases, with 14 bases spanning the gap. This CDR3 is built from 15 residues.

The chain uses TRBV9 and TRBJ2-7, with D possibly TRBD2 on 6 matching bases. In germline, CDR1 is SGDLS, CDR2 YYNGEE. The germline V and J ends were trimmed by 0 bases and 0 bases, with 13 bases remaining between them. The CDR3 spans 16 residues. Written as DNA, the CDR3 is TGTGCCAGCAGCGTAGCCCCCGAGCGGGCCTCCTACGAGCAGTACTTC. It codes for CASSVAPERASYEQYF.

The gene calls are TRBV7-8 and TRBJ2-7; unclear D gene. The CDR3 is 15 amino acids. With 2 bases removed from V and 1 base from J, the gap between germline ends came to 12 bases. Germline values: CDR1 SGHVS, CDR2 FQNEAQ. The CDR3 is CASSLLETFSYEQYF. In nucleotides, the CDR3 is TGTGCCAGCAGCTTACTAGAAACGTTTTCCTACGAGCAGTACTTC.

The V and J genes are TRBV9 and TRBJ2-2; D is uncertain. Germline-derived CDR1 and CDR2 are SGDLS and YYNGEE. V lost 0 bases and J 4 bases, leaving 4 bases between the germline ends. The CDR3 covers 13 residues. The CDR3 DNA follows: TGTGCCAGCAGCGTAGCCGTCACCGGGGAGCTGTTTTTT. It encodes CASSVAVTGELFF.

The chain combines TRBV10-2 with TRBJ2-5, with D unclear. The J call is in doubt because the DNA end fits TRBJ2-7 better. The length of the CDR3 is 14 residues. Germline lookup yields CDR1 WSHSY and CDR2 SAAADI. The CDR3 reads CASSDPSSSYEQYF. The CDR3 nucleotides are TGCGCCAGCAGTGACCCCTCAAGCTCGTACGAGCAGTACTTC.

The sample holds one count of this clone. CDR3 DNA: TGTGCCAGCAGGGACCGTCGGATACTAGCCACTGAAGCTTTCTTT. Protein product: CASRDRRILATEAFF. The rearrangement uses TRBV6-6 and TRBJ1-1; no clear D. Trimming took 6 bases from V and 4 from J, leaving 18 bases between them. The CDR3 sequence is 15 residues long. CDR1 is MNHNY and CDR2 is SVGAGI in the germline V gene (reference sequence).

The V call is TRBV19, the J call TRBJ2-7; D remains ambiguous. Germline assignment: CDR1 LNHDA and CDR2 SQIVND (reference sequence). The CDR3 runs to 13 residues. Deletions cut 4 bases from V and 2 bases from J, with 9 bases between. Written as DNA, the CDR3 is TGTGCCAGTAGTAAAGACGGTACCTACGAGCAGTACTTC. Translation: CASSKDGTYEQYF.

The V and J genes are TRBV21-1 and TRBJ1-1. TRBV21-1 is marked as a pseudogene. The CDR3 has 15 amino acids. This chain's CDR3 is CASSKRLRWVPEAFF. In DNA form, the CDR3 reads TGTGCCAGCAGCAAAAGGTTGCGGTGGGTCCCTGAAGCTTTCTTT.

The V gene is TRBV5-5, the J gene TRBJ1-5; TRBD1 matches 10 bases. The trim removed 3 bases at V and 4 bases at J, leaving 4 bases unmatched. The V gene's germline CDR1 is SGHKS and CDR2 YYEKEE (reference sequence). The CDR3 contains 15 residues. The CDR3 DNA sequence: TGTGCCAGCAGCTGGAGGACAGGGGGTAATCAGCCCCAGCATTTT. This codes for CASSWRTGGNQPQHF.

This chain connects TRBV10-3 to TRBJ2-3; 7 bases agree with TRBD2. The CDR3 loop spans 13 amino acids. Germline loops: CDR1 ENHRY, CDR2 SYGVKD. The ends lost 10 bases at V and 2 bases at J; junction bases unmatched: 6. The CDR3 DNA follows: TGTGCCACCCGGGACTACGACACAGATACGCAGTATTTT. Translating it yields CATRDYDTDTQYF.

The CDR3 protein is CASGGTYSYEQYF. For the CDR3, the DNA is TGTGCCAGCGGCGGGACCTACTCCTACGAGCAGTACTTC. The J gene is TRBJ2-7, the V gene TRBV7-9, with D perhaps matching TRBD2 (6 bases). The V end was cut by 8 bases, the J end by 0 bases, with 11 bases between. Per germline, CDR1 SEHNR and CDR2 FQNEAQ (reference sequence). This CDR3 comprises 13 residues.

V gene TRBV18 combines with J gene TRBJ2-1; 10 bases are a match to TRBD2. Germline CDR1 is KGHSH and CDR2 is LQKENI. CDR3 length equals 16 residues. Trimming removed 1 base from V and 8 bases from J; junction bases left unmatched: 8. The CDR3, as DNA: TGTGCCAGCTCACCACTCTCTAGCGGGAGTGGGGATGAGCAGTTCTTC. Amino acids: CASSPLSSGSGDEQFF.

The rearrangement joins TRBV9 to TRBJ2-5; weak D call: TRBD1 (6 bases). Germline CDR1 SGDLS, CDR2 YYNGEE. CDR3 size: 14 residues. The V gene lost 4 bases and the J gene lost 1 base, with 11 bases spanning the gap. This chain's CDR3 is CASSPDSLQETQYF. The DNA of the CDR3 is TGTGCCAGCAGCCCGGACAGCCTCCAAGAGACCCAGTACTTC.

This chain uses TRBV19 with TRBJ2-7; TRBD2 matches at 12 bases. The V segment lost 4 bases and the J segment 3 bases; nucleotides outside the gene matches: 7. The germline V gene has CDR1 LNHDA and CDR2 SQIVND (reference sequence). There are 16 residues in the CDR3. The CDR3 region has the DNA TGTGCCAGTAGTAGACGGACTAGCGGGATCTTCTACGAGCAGTACTTC. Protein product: CASSRRTSGIFYEQYF.

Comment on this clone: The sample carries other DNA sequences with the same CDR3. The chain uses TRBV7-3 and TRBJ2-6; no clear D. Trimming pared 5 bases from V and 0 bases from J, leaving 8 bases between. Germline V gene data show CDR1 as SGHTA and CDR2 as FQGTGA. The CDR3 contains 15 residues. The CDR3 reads CASSRAGSGANVLTF. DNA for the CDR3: TGTGCCAGCAGCAGAGCAGGCTCTGGGGCCAACGTCCTGACTTTC.

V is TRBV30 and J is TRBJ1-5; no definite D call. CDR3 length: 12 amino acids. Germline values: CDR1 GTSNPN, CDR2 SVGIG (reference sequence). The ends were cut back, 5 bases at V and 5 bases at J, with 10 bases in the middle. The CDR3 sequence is CAWSGMDQPQHF. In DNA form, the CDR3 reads TGTGCCTGGTCGGGTATGGATCAGCCCCAGCATTTT.

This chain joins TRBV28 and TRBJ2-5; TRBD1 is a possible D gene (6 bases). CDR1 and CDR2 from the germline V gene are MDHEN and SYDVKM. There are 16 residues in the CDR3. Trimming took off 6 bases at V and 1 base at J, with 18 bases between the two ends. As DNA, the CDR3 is TGTGCCAGCAGCCCACTAGGGGGTAGGACCCAAGAGACCCAGTACTTC. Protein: CASSPLGGRTQETQYF.

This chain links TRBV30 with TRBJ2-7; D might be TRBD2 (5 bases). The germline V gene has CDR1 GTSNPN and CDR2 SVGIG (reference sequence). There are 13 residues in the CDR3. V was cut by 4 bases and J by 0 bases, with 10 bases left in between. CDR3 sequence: CAWTPGSSYEQYF. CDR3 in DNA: TGTGCCTGGACCCCGGGGAGCTCCTACGAGCAGTACTTC.

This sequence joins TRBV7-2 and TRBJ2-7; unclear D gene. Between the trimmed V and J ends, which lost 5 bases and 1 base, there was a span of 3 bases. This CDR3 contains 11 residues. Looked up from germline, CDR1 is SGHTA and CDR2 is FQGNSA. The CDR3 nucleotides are TGTGCCAGCAGCATATCCTACGAGCAGTACTTC. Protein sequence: CASSISYEQYF.

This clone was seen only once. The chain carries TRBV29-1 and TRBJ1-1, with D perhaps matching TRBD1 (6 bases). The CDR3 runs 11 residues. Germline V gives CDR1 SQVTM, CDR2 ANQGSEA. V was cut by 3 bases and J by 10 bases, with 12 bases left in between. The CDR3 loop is CSVDTGYGAFF. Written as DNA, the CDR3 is TGCAGCGTTGATACAGGGTACGGAGCTTTCTTT. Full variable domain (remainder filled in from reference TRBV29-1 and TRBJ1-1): SAVISQKPSRDICQRGTSLTIQCQVDSQVTMMFWYRQQPGQSLTLIATANQGSEATYESGFVIDKFPISRPNLTFSTLTVSNMSPEDSSIYLCSVDTGYGAFFGQGTRLTVV.

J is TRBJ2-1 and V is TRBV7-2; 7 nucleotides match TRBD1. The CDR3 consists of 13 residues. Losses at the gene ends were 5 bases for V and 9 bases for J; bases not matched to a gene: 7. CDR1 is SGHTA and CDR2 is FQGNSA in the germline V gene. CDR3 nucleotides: TGTGCCAGCAGCGTCGACAGGGAAAGTGAGCAGTTCTTC. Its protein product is CASSVDRESEQFF.

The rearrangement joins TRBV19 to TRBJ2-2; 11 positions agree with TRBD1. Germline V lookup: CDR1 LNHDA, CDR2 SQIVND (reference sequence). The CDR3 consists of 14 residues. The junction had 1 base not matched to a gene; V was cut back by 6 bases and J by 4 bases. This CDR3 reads CASRGTGGTGELFF. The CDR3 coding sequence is TGTGCCAGTAGAGGGACAGGGGGCACCGGGGAGCTGTTTTTT.